Detailed here is one T cell receptor beta chain. Sequenced by immunoSEQ multiplex PCR; TCRdb stores in-frame clones only, minus some. The sample has about 150,000 clones; 89% are singletons. The V and J ends lost 2 bases and 7 bases respectively, with 22 bases between them. Germline V gene data show CDR1 as SGDLS and CDR2 as YYNGEE. The CDR3 totals 17 residues. The sample originates from a study of T cell responses to AZD1222 COVID-19 vaccine. The genes are TRBV9 and TRBJ1-3; weak D call: TRBD1 (6 bases). This sequence was found in an adult in good health. The sample in question was peripheral blood, obtained on day 0 of AZD1222 vaccination. Here the CDR3 DNA reads TGTGCCAGCAGCGTCCGGGACACCTCTGTTGGAAGTAACACCATATATTTT. It is translated as CASSVRDTSVGSNTIYF.